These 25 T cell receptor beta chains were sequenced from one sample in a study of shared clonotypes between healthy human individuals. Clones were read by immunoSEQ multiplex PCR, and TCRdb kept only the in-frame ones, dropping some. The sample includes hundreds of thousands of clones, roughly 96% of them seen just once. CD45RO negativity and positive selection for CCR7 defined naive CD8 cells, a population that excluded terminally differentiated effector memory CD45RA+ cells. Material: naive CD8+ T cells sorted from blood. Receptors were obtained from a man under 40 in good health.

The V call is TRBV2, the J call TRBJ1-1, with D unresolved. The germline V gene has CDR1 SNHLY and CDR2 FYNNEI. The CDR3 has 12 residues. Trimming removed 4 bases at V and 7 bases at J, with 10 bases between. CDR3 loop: CASSGDLFEAFF. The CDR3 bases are TGTGCCAGCAGTGGAGATCTCTTTGAAGCTTTCTTT.

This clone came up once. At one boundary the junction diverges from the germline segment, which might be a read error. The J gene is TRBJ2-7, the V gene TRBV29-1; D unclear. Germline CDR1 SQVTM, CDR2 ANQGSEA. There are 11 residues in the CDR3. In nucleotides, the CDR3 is TGCAGCGCTGAAAAGGGCTACGAGCAGTACTTC. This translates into CSAEKGYEQYF.

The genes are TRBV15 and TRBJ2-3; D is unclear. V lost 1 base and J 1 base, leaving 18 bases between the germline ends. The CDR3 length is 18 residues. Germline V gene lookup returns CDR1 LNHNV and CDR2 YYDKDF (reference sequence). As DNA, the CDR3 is TGTGCCACCAGCAGAGTCGATGCGGACCTTTACGGCACAGATACGCAGTATTTT. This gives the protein CATSRVDADLYGTDTQYF.

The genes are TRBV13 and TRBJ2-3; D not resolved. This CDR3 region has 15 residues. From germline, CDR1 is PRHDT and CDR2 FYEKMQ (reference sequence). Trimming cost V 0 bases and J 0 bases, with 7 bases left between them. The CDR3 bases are TGTGCCAGCAGCTTAGGGTCAGCTAGCACAGATACGCAGTATTTT. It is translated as CASSLGSASTDTQYF. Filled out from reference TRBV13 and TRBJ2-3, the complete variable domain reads AAGVIQSPRHLIKEKRETATLKCYPIPRHDTVYWYQQGPGQDPQFLISFYEKMQSDKGSIPDRFSAQQFSDYHSELNMSSLELGDSALYFCASSLGSASTDTQYFGPGTRLTVL.

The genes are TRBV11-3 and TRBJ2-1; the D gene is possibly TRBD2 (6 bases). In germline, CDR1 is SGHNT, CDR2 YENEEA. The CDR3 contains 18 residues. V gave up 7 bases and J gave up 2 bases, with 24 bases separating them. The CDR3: CASNITSQSPLTYNEQFF. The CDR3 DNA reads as TGTGCCAGCAACATCACTAGCCAAAGCCCCTTGACCTACAATGAGCAGTTCTTC. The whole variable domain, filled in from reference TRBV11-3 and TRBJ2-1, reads EAGVVQSPRYKIIEKKQPVAFWCNPISGHNTLYWYLQNLGQGPELLIRYENEEAVDDSQLPKDRFSAERLKGVDSTLKIQPAELGDSAVYLCASNITSQSPLTYNEQFFGPGTRLTVL.

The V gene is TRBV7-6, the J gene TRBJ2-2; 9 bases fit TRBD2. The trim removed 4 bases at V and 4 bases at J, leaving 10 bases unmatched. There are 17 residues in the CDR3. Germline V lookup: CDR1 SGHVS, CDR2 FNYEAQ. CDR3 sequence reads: CASSYYSGSGATGELFF. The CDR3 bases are TGTGCCAGCAGCTACTATAGCGGGAGTGGGGCCACCGGGGAGCTGTTTTTT.

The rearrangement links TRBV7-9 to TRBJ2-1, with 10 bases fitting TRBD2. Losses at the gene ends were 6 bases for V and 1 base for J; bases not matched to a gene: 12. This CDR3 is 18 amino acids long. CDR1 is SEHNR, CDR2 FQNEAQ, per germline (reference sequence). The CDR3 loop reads CASRTGLATLGSYNEQFF. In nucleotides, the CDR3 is TGTGCCAGCAGAACGGGACTAGCGACTCTGGGATCCTACAATGAGCAGTTCTTC.

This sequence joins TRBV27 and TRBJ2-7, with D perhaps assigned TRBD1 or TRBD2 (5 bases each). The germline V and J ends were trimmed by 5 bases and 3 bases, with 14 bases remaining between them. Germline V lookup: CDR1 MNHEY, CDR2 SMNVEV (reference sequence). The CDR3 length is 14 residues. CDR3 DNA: TGTGCCAGCAGTACCGGGACCGCCTACTACGAGCAGTACTTC. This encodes CASSTGTAYYEQYF.

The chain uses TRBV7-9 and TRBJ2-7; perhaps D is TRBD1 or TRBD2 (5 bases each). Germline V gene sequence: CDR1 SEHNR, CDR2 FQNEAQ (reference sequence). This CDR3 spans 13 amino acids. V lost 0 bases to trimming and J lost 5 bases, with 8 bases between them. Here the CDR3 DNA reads TGTGCCAGCAGCTTAGCAGTGGGGGACGAGCAGTACTTC. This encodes CASSLAVGDEQYF.

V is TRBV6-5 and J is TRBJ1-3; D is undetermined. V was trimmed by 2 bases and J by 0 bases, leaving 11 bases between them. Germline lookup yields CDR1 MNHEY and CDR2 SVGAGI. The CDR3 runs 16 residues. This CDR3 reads CASSYRAPSSGNTIYF. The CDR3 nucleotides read TGTGCCAGCAGTTACAGGGCTCCGAGCTCTGGAAACACCATATATTTT.

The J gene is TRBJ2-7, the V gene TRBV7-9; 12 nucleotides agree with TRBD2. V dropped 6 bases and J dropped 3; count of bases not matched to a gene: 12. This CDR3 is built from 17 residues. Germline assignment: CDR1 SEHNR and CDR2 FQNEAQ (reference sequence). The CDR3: CASRSMTGTSGLYEQYF. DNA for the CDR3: TGTGCCAGCAGGTCGATGACCGGGACTAGCGGGCTCTACGAGCAGTACTTC.

The CDR3: CSVADTPYNEQFF. CDR3 DNA sequence: TGCAGCGTTGCGGACACGCCCTACAATGAGCAGTTCTTC. This sequence joins TRBV29-1 and TRBJ2-1; TRBD1 is a possible D gene (5 bases). Trimming took 4 bases from V and 2 from J, leaving 9 bases between them. Germline CDR1 and CDR2: SQVTM and ANQGSEA. The CDR3 sequence is 13 residues long.

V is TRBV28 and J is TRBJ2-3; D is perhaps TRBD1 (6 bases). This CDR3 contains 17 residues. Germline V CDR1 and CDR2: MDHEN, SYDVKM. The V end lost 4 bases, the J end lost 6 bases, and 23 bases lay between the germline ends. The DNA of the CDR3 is TGTGCCAGCAGTTCTTTGGAAAGCCGTCAGGGGCCCGATACGCAGTATTTT. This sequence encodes CASSSLESRQGPDTQYF. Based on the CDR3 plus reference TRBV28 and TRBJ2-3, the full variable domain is DVKVTQSSRYLVKRTGEKVFLECVQDMDHENMFWYRQDPGLGLRLIYFSYDVKMKEKGDIPEGYSVSREKKERFSLILESASTNQTSMYLCASSSLESRQGPDTQYFGPGTRLTVL.

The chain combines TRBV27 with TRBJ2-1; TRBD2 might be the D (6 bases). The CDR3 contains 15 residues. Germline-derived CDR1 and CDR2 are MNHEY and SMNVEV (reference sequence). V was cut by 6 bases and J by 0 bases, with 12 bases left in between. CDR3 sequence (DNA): TGTGCCAGCAGCGGGGGACCGAGCTCCTACAATGAGCAGTTCTTC. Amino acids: CASSGGPSSYNEQFF.

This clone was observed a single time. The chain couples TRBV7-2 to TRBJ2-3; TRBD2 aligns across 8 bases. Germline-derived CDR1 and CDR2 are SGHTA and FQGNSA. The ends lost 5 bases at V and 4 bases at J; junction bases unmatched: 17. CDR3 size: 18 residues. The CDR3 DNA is TGTGCCAGCAGCCTAATATCAACAGCGGGAGTAGGCGCAGATACGCAGTATTTT. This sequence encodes CASSLISTAGVGADTQYF. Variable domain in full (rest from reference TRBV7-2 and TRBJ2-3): GAGVSQSPSNKVTEKGKDVELRCDPISGHTALYWYRQSLGQGLEFLIYFQGNSAPDKSGLPSDRFSAERTGGSVSTLTIQRTQQEDSAVYLCASSLISTAGVGADTQYFGPGTRLTVL.

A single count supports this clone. CDR3 amino acids: CASIPRQGERDTQYF. The CDR3 bases are TGTGCCAGCATCCCAAGGCAGGGGGAAAGAGATACGCAGTATTTT. The chain couples TRBV7-9 to TRBJ2-3; 7 nucleotides agree with TRBD1. The CDR3 contains 15 residues. The V gene end was trimmed by 7 bases and the J gene end by 5 bases; junction bases not matched to a gene: 12. Per the germline V gene, CDR1 is SEHNR and CDR2 is FQNEAQ (reference sequence). The full variable domain, its missing parts supplied by reference TRBV7-9 and TRBJ2-3, is DTGVSQNPRHKITKRGQNVTFRCDPISEHNRLYWYRQTLGQGPEFLTYFQNEAQLEKSRLLSDRFSAERPKGSFSTLEIQRTEQGDSAMYLCASIPRQGERDTQYFGPGTRLTVL.

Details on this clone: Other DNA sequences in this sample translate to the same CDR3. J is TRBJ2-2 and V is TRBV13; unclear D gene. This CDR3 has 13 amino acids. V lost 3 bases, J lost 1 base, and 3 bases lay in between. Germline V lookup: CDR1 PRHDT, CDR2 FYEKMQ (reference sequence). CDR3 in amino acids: CASSLENTGELFF. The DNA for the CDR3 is TGTGCCAGCAGCTTGGAGAACACCGGGGAGCTGTTTTTT.

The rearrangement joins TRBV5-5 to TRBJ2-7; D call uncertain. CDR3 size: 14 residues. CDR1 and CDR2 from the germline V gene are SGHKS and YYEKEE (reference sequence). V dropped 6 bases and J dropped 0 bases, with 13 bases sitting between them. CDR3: CASTHEVSSYEQYF. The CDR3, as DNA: TGTGCCAGCACCCACGAGGTCAGCTCCTACGAGCAGTACTTC.

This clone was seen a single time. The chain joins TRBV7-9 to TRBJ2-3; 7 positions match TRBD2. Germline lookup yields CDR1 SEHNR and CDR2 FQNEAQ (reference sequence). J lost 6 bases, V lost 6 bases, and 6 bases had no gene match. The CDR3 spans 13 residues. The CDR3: CASRPLTSDTQYF. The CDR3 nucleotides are TGTGCCAGCAGACCCCTGACTAGCGATACGCAGTATTTT.

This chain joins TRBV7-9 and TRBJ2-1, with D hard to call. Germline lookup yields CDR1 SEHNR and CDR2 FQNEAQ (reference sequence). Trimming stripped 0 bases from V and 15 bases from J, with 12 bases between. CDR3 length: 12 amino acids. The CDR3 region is CASSLALGPWFF. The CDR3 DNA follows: TGTGCCAGCAGCTTAGCGCTAGGCCCGTGGTTCTTC.

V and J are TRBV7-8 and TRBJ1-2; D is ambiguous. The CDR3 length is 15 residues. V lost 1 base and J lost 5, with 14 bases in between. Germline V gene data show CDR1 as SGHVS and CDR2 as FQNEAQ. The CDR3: CASSLDLTGAYGYTF. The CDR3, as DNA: TGTGCCAGCAGCTTAGATCTGACCGGAGCTTATGGCTACACCTTC.

This chain's CDR3 is CASCIGPASGINEQFF. The CDR3 DNA sequence: TGTGCCTCTTGTATAGGCCCCGCTAGCGGGATCAATGAGCAGTTCTTC. This chain connects TRBV19 to TRBJ2-1; 9 bases are a match to TRBD2. The CDR3 consists of 16 residues. Unmatched junction bases numbered 17, after V lost 11 bases and J lost 6 bases. Germline assignment: CDR1 LNHDA and CDR2 SQIVND (reference sequence).

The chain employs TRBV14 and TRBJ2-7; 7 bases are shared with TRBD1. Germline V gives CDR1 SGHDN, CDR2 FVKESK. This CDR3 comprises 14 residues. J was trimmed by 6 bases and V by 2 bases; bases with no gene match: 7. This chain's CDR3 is CASSQLTGVGEQYF. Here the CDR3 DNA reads TGTGCCAGCAGCCAACTTACAGGGGTGGGCGAGCAGTACTTC.

In nucleotides, the CDR3 is TGCGCCAGCAGCCAACTCAGTTCATCCTACGAGCAGTACTTC. Amino acid sequence: CASSQLSSSYEQYF. The J gene is TRBJ2-7, the V gene TRBV4-1; no reliable D call. This CDR3 comprises 14 residues. Germline loops: CDR1 MGHRA, CDR2 YSYEKL. The V end lost 2 bases, the J end lost 1 base, and 9 bases lay between the germline ends.

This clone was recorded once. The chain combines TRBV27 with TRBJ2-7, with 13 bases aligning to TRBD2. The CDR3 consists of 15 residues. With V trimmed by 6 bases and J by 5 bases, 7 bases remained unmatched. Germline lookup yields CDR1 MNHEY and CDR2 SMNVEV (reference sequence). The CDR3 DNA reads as TGTGCCAGCAGCCCGGGGACTAGCGGGGTCAACGAGCAGTACTTC. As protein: CASSPGTSGVNEQYF.